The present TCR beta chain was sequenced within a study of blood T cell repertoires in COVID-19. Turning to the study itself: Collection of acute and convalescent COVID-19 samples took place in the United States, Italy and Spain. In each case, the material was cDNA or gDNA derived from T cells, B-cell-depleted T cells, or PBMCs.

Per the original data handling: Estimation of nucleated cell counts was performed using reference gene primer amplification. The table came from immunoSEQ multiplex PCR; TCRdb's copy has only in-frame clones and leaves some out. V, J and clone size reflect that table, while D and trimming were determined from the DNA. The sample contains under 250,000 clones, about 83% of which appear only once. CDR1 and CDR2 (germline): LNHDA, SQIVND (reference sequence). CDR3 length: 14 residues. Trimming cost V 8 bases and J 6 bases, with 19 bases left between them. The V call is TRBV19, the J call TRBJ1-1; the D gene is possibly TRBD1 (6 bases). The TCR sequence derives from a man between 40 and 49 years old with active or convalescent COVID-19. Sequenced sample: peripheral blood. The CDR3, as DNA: TGTGCCAGTGGAAGAAGGGGGGGAACCCCTGAAGCTTTCTTT. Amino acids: CASGRRGGTPEAFF.